This T cell receptor beta chain was retrieved from a study of blood T cell repertoires in COVID-19. For this clone: The junction does not match germline at one end; this may be a read error.

The CDR3 totals 13 residues. Germline assignment: CDR1 SQVTM and CDR2 ANQGSEA. Study processing details: Reference gene primer amplification yielded estimated nucleated cell counts. The protocol was immunoSEQ multiplex PCR, while the TCRdb copy is restricted to in-frame clones and leaves out a portion. The V and J calls and clone size come from that table; D and trimming were worked out from the DNA. The sample lists tens of thousands of clones, approximately 89% occurring once. The rearrangement links TRBV29-1 to TRBJ1-1; 7 nucleotides agree with TRBD1. The sample consisted of peripheral blood. The clonotype was recovered from a man aged 45-60 years with acute or convalescent COVID-19. CDR3 in DNA: TGCAGCGGTGAAACAGGGGAAGGAGCTGAAGCTTTCTTT. It translates to CSGETGEGAEAFF.